The T cell receptor (beta chain) described here comes from a study of shared clonotypes between healthy human individuals. Study in general: Two women and three men aged 18 to 49 served as donors. Study-wide results and limits: Estimated clonotype richness was generally higher in naive than memory subsets. Sample collection involved blood only; tissue repertoires are likely different.

As regards this clone: The antigen is unknown. The same CDR3 arises from other DNA sequences in this sample as well.

Germline V lookup: CDR1 MNHEY, CDR2 SMNVEV (reference sequence). The CDR3 is 13 residues long. V was pared by 5 bases and J by 0 bases, with 8 bases between. CD8 cells regarded as naive lacked CD45RO, were positively chosen for CCR7, and omitted terminally differentiated effector memory CD45RA+ cells. In the original processing: Junction-only immunoSEQ data arrived without quality scores, meaning filtering differed. The method was immunoSEQ multiplex PCR; TCRdb's version includes in-frame clones alone and lacks a portion of them. V, J and clone size are those of that table, while D and trimming were read from the DNA. The sample consists of around 2,100,000 clones, 85% to 95% of them appearing once.

The chain recombines TRBV27 with TRBJ2-7; D call uncertain. Material: naive CD8+ T cells sorted from blood. This TCR was sampled from a man aged 18 to 30 in good health. CDR3 DNA: TGTGCCAGCAGTCCCGGCAGCTCCTACGAGCAGTACTTC. Amino acids: CASSPGSSYEQYF.